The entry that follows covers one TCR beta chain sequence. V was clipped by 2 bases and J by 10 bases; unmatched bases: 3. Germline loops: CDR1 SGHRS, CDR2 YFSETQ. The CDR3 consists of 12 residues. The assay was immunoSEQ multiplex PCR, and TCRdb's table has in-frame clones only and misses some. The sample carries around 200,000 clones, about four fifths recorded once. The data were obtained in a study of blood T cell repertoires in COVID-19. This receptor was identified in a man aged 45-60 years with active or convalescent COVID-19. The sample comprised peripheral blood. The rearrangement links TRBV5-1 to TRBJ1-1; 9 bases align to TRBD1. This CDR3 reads CASSLQGAAAFF. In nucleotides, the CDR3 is TGCGCCAGCAGCTTACAGGGGGCGGCAGCTTTCTTT.